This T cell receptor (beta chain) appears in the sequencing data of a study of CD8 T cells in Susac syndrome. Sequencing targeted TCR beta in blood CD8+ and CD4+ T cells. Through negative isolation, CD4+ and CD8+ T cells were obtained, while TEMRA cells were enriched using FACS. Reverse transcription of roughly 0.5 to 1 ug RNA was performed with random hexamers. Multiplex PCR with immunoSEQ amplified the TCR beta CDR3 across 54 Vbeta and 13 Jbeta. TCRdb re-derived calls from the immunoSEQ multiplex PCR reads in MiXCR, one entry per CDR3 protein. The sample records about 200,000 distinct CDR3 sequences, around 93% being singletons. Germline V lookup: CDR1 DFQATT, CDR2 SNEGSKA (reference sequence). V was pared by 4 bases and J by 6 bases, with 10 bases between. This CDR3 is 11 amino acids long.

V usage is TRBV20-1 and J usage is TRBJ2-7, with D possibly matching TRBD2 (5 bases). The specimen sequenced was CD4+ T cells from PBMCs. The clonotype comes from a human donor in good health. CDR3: CSAKRSGEQYF. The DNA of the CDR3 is TGCAGTGCTAAACGGAGCGGCGAGCAGTACTTC.